What follows are 31 T cell receptor beta chains derived from one specimen sequenced in a study of blood T cell repertoires in COVID-19. Data came from immunoSEQ multiplex PCR; TCRdb stores just in-frame clones and leaves some out. The table lists hundreds of thousands of clones, approximately 90% of them singletons. Sample: PBMCs or T cells enriched from blood (not recorded which). These receptors were taken from a man aged 40-50 years who had recovered from COVID-19.

The CDR3 region has the DNA TGTGCCAGCAGCTTAAATTCCTTCGGGGAGCAGTACTTC. This sequence encodes CASSLNSFGEQYF. The chain uses TRBV7-3 and TRBJ2-7; D unresolved. This CDR3 region has 13 residues. With 1 base removed from V and 7 bases from J, the gap between germline ends came to 11 bases. Germline lookup yields CDR1 SGHTA and CDR2 FQGTGA.

The table lists this clone with a few counts. The rearrangement links TRBV7-9 to TRBJ1-4, with a tentative D call TRBD1 (6 bases). Germline V gene data show CDR1 as SEHNR and CDR2 as FQNEAQ (reference sequence). The ends were cut back, 4 bases at V and 8 bases at J, with 8 bases in the middle. This CDR3 has 12 residues. CDR3 region: CASSSGQEKLFF. For the CDR3, the DNA is TGTGCCAGCAGCTCCGGACAGGAAAAACTGTTTTTT.

V and J are TRBV28 and TRBJ2-3; D might be TRBD1 (5 bases). From germline, CDR1 is MDHEN and CDR2 SYDVKM. V was cut by 6 bases and J by 0 bases, with 10 bases left in between. CDR3 length: 14 residues. CDR3 in amino acids: CASRLQVSTDTQYF. DNA for the CDR3: TGTGCCAGCAGACTACAGGTTAGCACAGATACGCAGTATTTT.

The chain employs TRBV15 and TRBJ1-4; D remains ambiguous. Trimming shortened V by 0 bases and J by 8 bases, and 7 bases separated the two germline ends. The CDR3 is 13 amino acids. Germline CDR1 is LNHNV and CDR2 is YYDKDF (reference sequence). CDR3 nucleotides: TGTGCCACCAGCAGAGATCTTCGGGAAAAACTGTTTTTT. Protein: CATSRDLREKLFF.

The chain couples TRBV7-9 to TRBJ1-2, with D hard to call. CDR3 length: 15 residues. Germline-derived CDR1 and CDR2 are SEHNR and FQNEAQ (reference sequence). Trimming took 5 bases from V and 0 from J, leaving 13 bases between them. Here the CDR3 DNA reads TGTGCCAGCAGCCTCTTCTCCGGAGCTAACTATGGCTACACCTTC. This translates into CASSLFSGANYGYTF.

This chain joins TRBV19 and TRBJ1-5; 8 bases map to TRBD1. The ends lost 4 bases at V and 5 bases at J; junction bases unmatched: 7. This CDR3 has 15 residues. Per germline, CDR1 LNHDA and CDR2 SQIVND (reference sequence). The CDR3 region is CASSTGQGGYQPQHF. As DNA, the CDR3 is TGTGCCAGTAGTACCGGACAGGGAGGCTATCAGCCCCAGCATTTT.

This rearrangement joins TRBV19 to TRBJ1-5, with 8 bases fitting TRBD1. Looked up from germline, CDR1 is LNHDA and CDR2 is SQIVND (reference sequence). The CDR3 has 15 amino acids. Trimming took 10 bases from V and 2 from J; bases not matched to a gene: 10. The CDR3 spells CATQQGVVGNQPQHF. In DNA, the CDR3 is TGTGCCACACAACAGGGGGTTGTCGGCAATCAGCCCCAGCATTTT.

The chain links TRBV28 to TRBJ1-2, with 7 bases aligning to TRBD1. This CDR3 has 14 amino acids. The V and J ends lost 5 bases and 8 bases, in that order; junction bases with no gene match: 11. Germline CDR1 and CDR2: MDHEN and SYDVKM. The CDR3 coding sequence is TGTGCCAGCAGTCGCGACAGGGCCACTAAAGGCTACACCTTC. It codes for CASSRDRATKGYTF.

The V and J genes are TRBV3-1 (or the pseudogene TRBV3-2) and TRBJ1-3; possibly TRBD1 for D (6 bases). This CDR3 has 15 residues. Trimming left V 2 bases short and J 0 bases short, with 8 bases between. In germline, CDR1 is LGHDT, CDR2 YNNKEL (reference sequence). CDR3 protein: CASSQTQGSGNTIYF. The CDR3 region has the DNA TGTGCCAGCAGCCAAACACAGGGCTCTGGAAACACCATATATTTT.

The J gene is TRBJ2-3, the V gene TRBV5-5; the match to TRBD1 covers 10 bases. The CDR3 consists of 14 residues. The J segment lost 4 bases and the V segment lost 4 bases, leaving 3 bases of the junction unmatched. Germline CDR1 is SGHKS and CDR2 is YYEKEE (reference sequence). The CDR3 region is CASSTGTGADTQYF. CDR3 nucleotide sequence: TGTGCCAGCAGCACCGGGACAGGGGCAGATACGCAGTATTTT.

The chain combines TRBV4-3 with TRBJ1-4; 7 bases agree with TRBD1. The V segment lost 0 bases and the J segment 7 bases; nucleotides outside the gene matches: 5. Looked up from germline, CDR1 is LGHNA and CDR2 is YSLEER. This CDR3 has 15 residues. The CDR3 region is CASSQDSTGFEKLFF. In DNA, the CDR3 is TGCGCCAGCAGCCAAGATTCGACAGGGTTTGAAAAACTGTTTTTT.

J is TRBJ1-2 and V is TRBV2; D gene uncertain. There are 13 residues in the CDR3. V was cut by 3 bases and J by 1 base, with 6 bases left in between. Germline V CDR1 and CDR2: SNHLY, FYNNEI. The CDR3 region has the DNA TGTGCCAGCAGTGACCGGGGTAACTATGGCTACACCTTC. This gives the protein CASSDRGNYGYTF.

V usage is TRBV11-2 and J usage is TRBJ2-3, with 8 bases matching TRBD2. The CDR3 covers 14 residues. The J segment lost 13 bases and the V segment lost 4 bases, leaving 13 bases of the junction unmatched. Germline V CDR1 and CDR2: SGHAT, FQNNGV. The CDR3 here is CASSSKTISGKKYF. The CDR3 bases are TGTGCCAGCAGCTCCAAAACTATTAGCGGGAAGAAGTATTTT.

The V gene is TRBV7-3, the J gene TRBJ2-1, with TRBD2 as a possible D gene (5 bases). V lost 0 bases, J lost 0 bases, and 9 bases lay in between. The V gene's germline CDR1 is SGHTA and CDR2 FQGTGA. The CDR3 covers 16 residues. The CDR3 here is CASSLTTGSSYNEQFF. The CDR3, as DNA: TGTGCCAGCAGCTTAACGACGGGAAGCTCCTACAATGAGCAGTTCTTC.

The chain is built from TRBV9 and TRBJ2-2; 7 bases are shared with TRBD2. With 2 bases clipped from V and 0 bases from J, the junction kept 7 bases outside the gene matches. The CDR3 has 17 amino acids. Germline-derived CDR1 and CDR2 are SGDLS and YYNGEE. The CDR3 loop is CASSVGGIGPNTGELFF. CDR3 DNA: TGTGCCAGCAGCGTCGGGGGGATCGGCCCGAACACCGGGGAGCTGTTTTTT.

The rearrangement uses TRBV30 and TRBJ2-7, with D possibly being TRBD2 (6 bases). Germline assignment: CDR1 GTSNPN and CDR2 SVGIG (reference sequence). V was clipped by 3 bases and J by 7 bases, with 19 bases between them. The CDR3 runs 14 residues. CDR3 sequence (DNA): TGTGCCTGGAGCCCTAGGACGGGGGTAGGGGAGCAGTACTTC. Translating gives CAWSPRTGVGEQYF.

This chain links TRBV28 with TRBJ2-2; 7 bases map to TRBD2. V gave up 2 bases and J gave up 8 bases; unmatched junction bases: 5. CDR1 is MDHEN, CDR2 SYDVKM, per germline. The CDR3 consists of 14 residues. The CDR3 is CASSLAGVSGELFF. The CDR3 bases are TGTGCCAGCAGTTTAGCGGGAGTATCTGGGGAGCTGTTTTTT. The whole variable domain, remainder taken from reference TRBV28 and TRBJ2-2, is DVKVTQSSRYLVKRTGEKVFLECVQDMDHENMFWYRQDPGLGLRLIYFSYDVKMKEKGDIPEGYSVSREKKERFSLILESASTNQTSMYLCASSLAGVSGELFFGEGSRLTVL.

The chain has TRBV27 and TRBJ1-1, with D perhaps matching TRBD1 (5 bases). Germline V CDR1 and CDR2: MNHEY, SMNVEV (reference sequence). Trimming shortened V by 6 bases and J by 1 base, and 18 bases separated the two germline ends. The CDR3 contains 16 residues. This CDR3 is CASRLTYRIRNTEAFF. CDR3 nucleotide sequence: TGTGCCAGCAGGCTAACCTACAGGATTCGGAACACTGAAGCTTTCTTT.

This chain uses TRBV9 with TRBJ1-1, with D hard to call. Trimming took off 0 bases at V and 5 bases at J, with 8 bases between the two ends. Germline CDR1 is SGDLS and CDR2 is YYNGEE. This CDR3 comprises 13 residues. The CDR3: CASSVAIGTEAFF. The CDR3 DNA sequence: TGTGCCAGCAGCGTAGCGATCGGGACTGAAGCTTTCTTT.

This clone was seen only a few times. The chain recombines TRBV5-1 with TRBJ1-2; tentatively, D is TRBD1 (6 bases). The CDR3 consists of 15 residues. Trimming pared 0 bases from V and 6 bases from J, leaving 15 bases between. Looked up from germline, CDR1 is SGHRS and CDR2 is YFSETQ. This CDR3 reads CASSLVSGGLDGYTF. CDR3 nucleotide sequence: TGCGCCAGCAGCTTGGTTTCCGGGGGGCTAGATGGCTACACCTTC.

The V and J genes are TRBV5-4 and TRBJ1-1; D call uncertain. This CDR3 contains 15 residues. Deletions cut 4 bases from V and 1 base from J, with 14 bases between. Germline V gives CDR1 SGHNT, CDR2 YYREEE (reference sequence). CDR3 bases: TGTGCCAGCAGCCCTAGTGGCCAGACGAACACTGAAGCTTTCTTT. This codes for CASSPSGQTNTEAFF.

This CDR3 is CASRKISGSSYNEQFF. The CDR3 bases are TGTGCCAGCAGAAAAATCAGCGGCTCGTCCTACAATGAGCAGTTCTTC. This chain joins TRBV7-8 and TRBJ2-1; D is perhaps TRBD2 (5 bases). The V end lost 6 bases, the J end lost 1 base, and 16 bases lay between the germline ends. CDR3 length equals 16 residues. From germline, CDR1 is SGHVS and CDR2 FQNEAQ.

The chain couples TRBV7-3 to TRBJ2-1, with 14 bases identical to TRBD2. The CDR3 extends over 16 amino acids. Germline V CDR1 and CDR2: SGHTA, FQGTGA. Trimming at V came to 5 bases and at J to 6 bases, leaving 6 bases not matched to a gene. The CDR3 loop is CASSPRTSGGINEQFF. DNA of the CDR3: TGTGCCAGCAGCCCACGGACTAGCGGGGGGATCAATGAGCAGTTCTTC. Full variable domain (rest looked up from reference TRBV7-3 and TRBJ2-1): GAGVSQTPSNKVTEKGKYVELRCDPISGHTALYWYRQSLGQGPEFLIYFQGTGAADDSGLPNDRFFAVRPEGSVSTLKIQRTERGDSAVYLCASSPRTSGGINEQFFGPGTRLTVL.

J is TRBJ1-1 and V is TRBV18; TRBD1 is a possible D gene (6 bases). Germline V gives CDR1 KGHSH, CDR2 LQKENI. This CDR3 is 13 amino acids long. V was trimmed by 5 bases and J by 8 bases, leaving 15 bases between them. CDR3 in DNA: TGTGCCAGCTCAGCCCTTCGGACAGAAGAAGCTTTCTTT. The encoded protein is CASSALRTEEAFF.

This clone was seen once. The chain combines TRBV27 with TRBJ2-1; 11 positions match TRBD1. Germline V CDR1 and CDR2: MNHEY, SMNVEV (reference sequence). The CDR3 runs 16 residues. V trimming: 5 bases; J trimming: 6 bases; junction bases outside the gene matches: 9. The CDR3 protein is CASSVAGTGGFNEQFF. DNA for the CDR3: TGTGCCAGCAGTGTTGCCGGGACAGGGGGTTTCAATGAGCAGTTCTTC.

The genes are TRBV7-6 and TRBJ1-5; D remains unclear. Per germline, CDR1 SGHVS and CDR2 FNYEAQ. Trimming shortened V by 1 base and J by 7 bases, and 11 bases separated the two germline ends. The CDR3 consists of 14 residues. CDR3 sequence: CASSLVRGRQPQHF. The DNA of the CDR3 is TGTGCCAGCAGCTTAGTGCGGGGTCGACAGCCCCAGCATTTT.

The chain couples TRBV19 to TRBJ1-1, with D tentatively TRBD1 (6 bases). The CDR3 has 14 amino acids. Germline-derived CDR1 and CDR2 are LNHDA and SQIVND (reference sequence). Trimming took off 0 bases at V and 7 bases at J, with 12 bases between the two ends. The CDR3 reads CASSIDPGVGEAFF. The CDR3 bases are TGTGCCAGTAGTATAGATCCAGGGGTCGGTGAAGCTTTCTTT.

The chain is built from TRBV9 and TRBJ2-7; 9 positions match TRBD1. This CDR3 comprises 16 residues. The V gene's germline CDR1 is SGDLS and CDR2 YYNGEE. V dropped 4 bases and J dropped 4; count of bases not matched to a gene: 12. Here the CDR3 reads CASSPPPGTGRYEQYF. DNA of the CDR3: TGTGCCAGCAGCCCTCCCCCGGGGACAGGGAGGTACGAGCAGTACTTC.

The rearrangement links TRBV13 to TRBJ2-1; 10 bases agree with TRBD2. Germline values: CDR1 PRHDT, CDR2 FYEKMQ (reference sequence). The CDR3 extends over 19 amino acids. With V trimmed by 5 bases and J by 7 bases, 20 bases remained unmatched. The CDR3 DNA is TGTGCCAGCAGCCCCTTCGGAGCGGGGGGGCCTATCGATGATAATGAGCAGTTCTTC. It yields the protein CASSPFGAGGPIDDNEQFF.

With respect to this clone: The germline gene is not matched at one end of the junction; a read error may be the cause. The gene calls are TRBV18 and TRBJ2-1; 9 nucleotides line up with TRBD2. The CDR3 is made up of 16 amino acids. Germline loops: CDR1 KGHSH, CDR2 LQKENI. The chain's CDR3 is CASSPNYGREGLGMVF. The CDR3 DNA sequence: TGTGCCAGCTCACCCAATTATGGGCGGGAGGGCCTCGGTATGGTCTTC. The whole variable domain, filled in from reference TRBV18 and TRBJ2-1, reads NAGVMQNPRHLVRRRGQEARLRCSPMKGHSHVYWYRQLPEEGLKFMVYLQKENIIDESGMPKERFSAEFPKEGPSILRIQQVVRGDSAAYFCASSPNYGREGLGMVFGPGTRLTVL.

V is TRBV5-5 and J is TRBJ2-7, with no clear D. V shed 2 bases and J shed 6 bases, with 15 bases lying between them. CDR3 size: 14 residues. Germline CDR1 SGHKS, CDR2 YYEKEE (reference sequence). The CDR3 reads CASSFPSRPLEQYF. The DNA for the CDR3 is TGTGCCAGCAGCTTTCCCTCGCGCCCACTCGAGCAGTACTTC.